The 25 T cell receptor beta chains below come from one sample, sequenced in a study of shared clonotypes between healthy human individuals. This table comes from immunoSEQ multiplex PCR, and its TCRdb copy is limited to in-frame clones, with some not included. This sample yields roughly 450,000 clones, of which less than 85% are seen a single time; 10% to 15% belongs to the top ten. The source material was PBMCs. Receptor source: a woman aged 40-49 years in good health. Some clones in this sample may be carry-over from other donors' samples.

The chain is built from TRBV9 and TRBJ1-1, with D maybe TRBD1 (5 bases). CDR1 is SGDLS, CDR2 YYNGEE, per germline. The CDR3 covers 12 residues. Trimming left V 0 bases short and J 8 bases short, with 8 bases between. The CDR3 DNA reads as TGTGCCAGCAGCGTAGGGGACGCCGAAGCTTTCTTT. Translated: CASSVGDAEAFF.

This sequence joins TRBV11-2 and TRBJ1-1; D is ambiguous. Trimming shortened V by 3 bases and J by 3 bases, and 26 bases separated the two germline ends. The CDR3 has 19 residues. CDR1 SGHAT and CDR2 FQNNGV come from the germline V gene. The CDR3 spells CASSFGISTSSIMDTEAFF. As DNA, the CDR3 is TGTGCCAGCAGCTTTGGTATCAGCACCAGCTCTATAATGGACACTGAAGCTTTCTTT. Using reference TRBV11-2 and TRBJ1-1 for the parts outside the CDR3, the full variable domain is EAGVAQSPRYKIIEKRQSVAFWCNPISGHATLYWYQQILGQGPKLLIQFQNNGVVDDSQLPKDRFSAERLKGVDSTLKIQPAKLEDSAVYLCASSFGISTSSIMDTEAFFGQGTRLTVV.

The chain recombines TRBV28 with TRBJ2-7; TRBD2 might be the D (5 bases). The germline gives CDR1 MDHEN, CDR2 SYDVKM. Trimming took 3 bases from V and 3 from J, leaving 6 bases between them. The CDR3 contains 12 residues. CDR3 sequence: CASSLGVYEQYF. The CDR3 DNA is TGTGCCAGCAGTTTGGGAGTCTACGAGCAGTACTTC.

This sequence joins TRBV7-2 and TRBJ2-3; D call uncertain. This CDR3 region has 14 residues. CDR1 SGHTA and CDR2 FQGNSA come from the germline V gene. V gave up 5 bases and J gave up 4 bases, with 13 bases separating them. CDR3 coding DNA: TGTGCCAGCAGCCTAACTTCGAATCCAGATACGCAGTATTTT. Its translation is CASSLTSNPDTQYF.

V and J are TRBV11-2 and TRBJ2-1; D is unresolved. The V gene's germline CDR1 is SGHAT and CDR2 FQNNGV. The germline V and J ends were trimmed by 2 bases and 8 bases, with 13 bases remaining between them. The CDR3 has 14 residues. CDR3 sequence: CASSLIGQFHEQFF. Written as DNA, the CDR3 is TGTGCCAGCAGCTTAATAGGTCAGTTCCATGAGCAGTTCTTC.

V and J are TRBV7-9 and TRBJ1-4; the D is unclear. The CDR3 has 17 amino acids. The V end lost 0 bases, the J end lost 3 bases, and 14 bases lay between the germline ends. CDR1 is SEHNR, CDR2 FQNEAQ, per germline (reference sequence). CDR3 coding DNA: TGTGCCAGCAGCTTAGCGCTAGGAGGGCCGGCTAATGAAAAACTGTTTTTT. It is translated as CASSLALGGPANEKLFF.

This clone was counted only a few times. V and J are TRBV5-1 and TRBJ2-3; D gene uncertain. The CDR3 is 13 residues long. V was shortened by 5 bases and J by 0 bases, with 7 bases between the two germline ends. Germline loops: CDR1 SGHRS, CDR2 YFSETQ. The CDR3 reads CASSGISTDTQYF. CDR3 coding DNA: TGCGCCAGCAGTGGGATTAGCACAGATACGCAGTATTTT.

CDR3 sequence (DNA): TGTGCCAGCTGGACAGGGGGTCGCACCGGGGAGCTGTTTTTT. This gives the protein CASWTGGRTGELFF. This chain joins TRBV28 and TRBJ2-2; 10 bases agree with TRBD1. V shed 8 bases, J shed 4 bases, and the junction held 4 bases outside the gene matches. Germline CDR1 MDHEN, CDR2 SYDVKM. This CDR3 has 14 amino acids.

The chain recombines TRBV14 with TRBJ2-7; 7 bases are shared with TRBD1. V dropped 4 bases and J dropped 5; count of bases not matched to a gene: 8. The CDR3 runs 14 residues. CDR1 is SGHDN and CDR2 is FVKESK in the germline V gene. The CDR3 sequence: CASSRGRGWHEQYF. The CDR3 DNA reads as TGTGCCAGCAGCCGAGGCAGGGGGTGGCACGAGCAGTACTTC.

The chain uses TRBV5-1 and TRBJ2-1; the match to TRBD1 covers 8 bases. V was pared by 4 bases and J by 3 bases, with 6 bases of the junction left unmatched. This CDR3 has 15 amino acids. Germline CDR1 reads SGHRS; CDR2 reads YFSETQ. The CDR3 sequence is CASSPRTGHYNEQFF. In DNA form, the CDR3 reads TGCGCCAGCAGCCCGAGGACAGGGCACTACAATGAGCAGTTCTTC. Together with reference TRBV5-1 and TRBJ2-1, the CDR3 gives the full variable domain: KAGVTQTPRYLIKTRGQQVTLSCSPISGHRSVSWYQQTPGQGLQFLFEYFSETQRNKGNFPGRFSGRQFSNSRSEMNVSTLELGDSALYLCASSPRTGHYNEQFFGPGTRLTVL.

This chain connects TRBV6-1 to TRBJ2-1; 11 bases are a match to TRBD2. This CDR3 is built from 16 residues. The germline V gene has CDR1 MNHNS and CDR2 SASEGT. Germline trimming cut 6 bases from V and 4 bases from J; bases unmatched to any gene: 8. The CDR3 nucleotides are TGTGCCAGCAGCGAATTAGCGGGAGGGTCTTACAATGAGCAGTTCTTC. This codes for CASSELAGGSYNEQFF.

The rearrangement links TRBV28 to TRBJ2-7, with 11 positions matching TRBD2. Trimming cost V 10 bases and J 5 bases; bases outside gene matches: 10. The CDR3 spans 14 residues. Germline V lookup: CDR1 MDHEN, CDR2 SYDVKM. CDR3 nucleotide sequence: TGTGCCATCTATAGCGGGAGGGCCGGCAACGAGCAGTACTTC. It encodes CAIYSGRAGNEQYF.

This clone was found a few times. The rearrangement joins TRBV9 to TRBJ1-4; tentatively, D is TRBD1 (5 bases). Germline lookup yields CDR1 SGDLS and CDR2 YYNGEE. CDR3 length: 14 residues. V was trimmed by 2 bases and J by 5 bases, leaving 10 bases between them. Here the CDR3 reads CASSVRGDNEKLFF. CDR3 coding DNA: TGTGCCAGCAGCGTCCGGGGCGACAATGAAAAACTGTTTTTT.

The chain recombines TRBV2 with TRBJ1-1, with D unclear. CDR1 is SNHLY, CDR2 FYNNEI, per germline. The CDR3 has 16 residues. Trimming cost V 5 bases and J 1 base, with 17 bases left between them. The CDR3 bases are TGTGCCAGCAGTCCTCCCCTAGACACCCCGAACACTGAAGCTTTCTTT. As protein: CASSPPLDTPNTEAFF.

The CDR3 reads CASFALRGTEAFF. The CDR3 DNA sequence: TGTGCCAGCTTTGCTCTGAGGGGCACTGAAGCTTTCTTT. The chain uses TRBV6-1 and TRBJ1-1, with D maybe TRBD1 (5 bases). V shed 8 bases and J shed 4 bases, with 14 bases lying between them. There are 13 residues in the CDR3. Germline V gene data show CDR1 as MNHNS and CDR2 as SASEGT.

This clone has just a few counts. J is TRBJ1-3 and V is TRBV9, with a possible D match to TRBD1 (6 bases). Per the germline V gene, CDR1 is SGDLS and CDR2 is YYNGEE. This CDR3 comprises 18 residues. V lost 0 bases, J lost 0 bases, and 16 bases lay in between. CDR3 coding DNA: TGTGCCAGCAGCGTAGAGGGGGGAGGGGTAACCTCTGGAAACACCATATATTTT. Its protein is CASSVEGGGVTSGNTIYF.

This chain uses TRBV5-8 with TRBJ2-5; no definite D call. Germline values: CDR1 SGHTS, CDR2 YDEGEE. Trimming stripped 0 bases from V and 6 bases from J, with 6 bases between. The length of the CDR3 is 12 residues. This chain's CDR3 is CASSLARKTQYF. DNA of the CDR3: TGTGCCAGCAGCTTGGCGAGGAAGACCCAGTACTTC.

V usage is TRBV29-1 and J usage is TRBJ2-3, with 10 bases identical to TRBD2. CDR1 and CDR2 (germline): SQVTM, ANQGSEA. V was clipped by 7 bases and J by 4 bases; unmatched bases: 11. This CDR3 has 15 residues. CDR3 in amino acids: CSAKGLAGVPDTQYF. The CDR3 DNA reads TGCAGCGCCAAAGGGCTAGCGGGAGTTCCAGATACGCAGTATTTT.

The sample holds a few counts of this clone. The rearrangement uses TRBV7-9 and TRBJ1-5; D ambiguous. V was clipped by 1 base and J by 1 base, with 5 bases between them. The germline CDR1 and CDR2 sequences are SEHNR and FQNEAQ (reference sequence). CDR3 length: 14 amino acids. CDR3 amino acids: CASSLDPSNQPQHF. The CDR3 nucleotides are TGTGCCAGCAGCTTAGACCCGAGCAATCAGCCCCAGCATTTT.

This clone was seen a few times. The gene calls are TRBV11-1 and TRBJ2-7; 7 nucleotides agree with TRBD2. Unmatched junction bases numbered 6, after V lost 3 bases and J lost 1 base. Germline assignment: CDR1 SGHAT and CDR2 FQDESV (reference sequence). This CDR3 region has 15 residues. The CDR3 spells CASSLVSGLSYEQYF. CDR3 nucleotides: TGTGCCAGCAGCTTGGTTAGCGGGTTATCCTACGAGCAGTACTTC.

The chain combines TRBV15 with TRBJ2-3, with D hard to call. CDR1 LNHNV and CDR2 YYDKDF come from the germline V gene (reference sequence). Trimming shortened V by 1 base and J by 3 bases, and 14 bases separated the two germline ends. The CDR3 sequence is 16 residues long. The CDR3 bases are TGTGCCACCAGCAGAGGTCCCCTACTCTTTACAGATACGCAGTATTTT. It encodes CATSRGPLLFTDTQYF. Based on the CDR3 plus reference TRBV15 and TRBJ2-3, the full variable domain is DAMVIQNPRYQVTQFGKPVTLSCSQTLNHNVMYWYQQKSSQAPKLLFHYYDKDFNNEADTPDNFQSRRPNTSFCFLDIRSPGLGDTAMYLCATSRGPLLFTDTQYFGPGTRLTVL.

J is TRBJ2-1 and V is TRBV19; TRBD2 agrees at 13 bases. The germline V gene encodes CDR1 LNHDA and CDR2 SQIVND (reference sequence). There are 18 residues in the CDR3. With V trimmed by 5 bases and J by 2 bases, 9 bases remained unmatched. Written as DNA, the CDR3 is TGTGCCAGTAGTCCCACTAGCGGGAGGGCCGGCCCCTACAATGAGCAGTTCTTC. It specifies CASSPTSGRAGPYNEQFF.

A few counts support this clone. V and J are TRBV30 and TRBJ1-2, with unresolved D. V was trimmed by 3 bases and J by 8 bases, leaving 13 bases between them. Germline V CDR1 and CDR2: GTSNPN, SVGIG (reference sequence). The length of the CDR3 is 12 residues. CDR3 DNA sequence: TGTGCCTGGAGGGCCTCAGTTGTGGGCTACACCTTC. Amino acid sequence: CAWRASVVGYTF.

J is TRBJ2-7 and V is TRBV2; 8 nucleotides align to TRBD2. The CDR3 extends over 12 amino acids. Germline assignment: CDR1 SNHLY and CDR2 FYNNEI. V was clipped by 8 bases and J by 7 bases; unmatched bases: 7. The CDR3: CASASGPQEQYF. CDR3 nucleotide sequence: TGTGCCAGCGCTAGCGGGCCACAAGAGCAGTACTTC.

The genes are TRBV6-1 and TRBJ2-7; no firm D call. Trimming removed 6 bases from V and 5 bases from J, with 14 bases in between. In germline, CDR1 is MNHNS, CDR2 SASEGT. The CDR3 spans 13 residues. The CDR3 DNA reads as TGTGCCAGCAGCCTGTACGGACCTGACGAGCAGTACTTC. As protein: CASSLYGPDEQYF.